Listed below are T cell receptor beta chains from one sample, sequenced in a study of CD8 T cell repertoires and HIV-1 epitope variants. This table comes from immunoSEQ multiplex PCR, and its TCRdb copy is limited to in-frame clones, with some not included. Of under 6,000 clones detected, 55% to 65% appear once; the ten largest clones hold 35% to 50%. Their antigens are not known. The sequenced sample consisted of cultured CD8+ T cells derived from PBMCs. These TCRs come from a male donor with HIV. Both conserved end residues are part of each CDR3. The order of the fields is CDR3 length, J gene, V gene, D gene, clone size, CDR3 DNA, CDR3 protein. D genes are given only for firm matches. Where a row states a size, it is once, few, many or the class of an expanded clone; other rows omit it.

len: 15
j_gene: TRBJ2-2
v_gene: TRBV9
d_gene: NA
abundance: NA
CDR3nt: TGTGCCAGCAGCCCCCAGACGTTGAACACCGGGGAGCTGTTTTTT
CDR3aa: CASSPQTLNTGELFF

len: 12
j_gene: TRBJ1-5
v_gene: TRBV18
d_gene: NA
abundance: NA
CDR3nt: TGTGCCAGCTCACCAGGGGACCCGGTCCAGCATTTT
CDR3aa: CASSPGDPVQHF

len: 11
j_gene: TRBJ2-5
v_gene: TRBV28
d_gene: NA
abundance: NA
CDR3nt: TGTGCCAGCAGTTTTCGAGAGACCCAGTACTTC
CDR3aa: CASSFRETQYF

len: 14
j_gene: TRBJ2-7
v_gene: TRBV6-6
d_gene: NA
abundance: once
CDR3nt: TGTGCCAGCAGTTATTCCGGGCCCACCTACGAGCAGTACTTC
CDR3aa: CASSYSGPTYEQYF

len: 13
j_gene: TRBJ2-1
v_gene: TRBV2
d_gene: NA
abundance: NA
CDR3nt: TGTGCCAGCAGCTATAGCTCCTACAATGAGCAGTTCTTC
CDR3aa: CASSYSSYNEQFF

len: 14
j_gene: TRBJ1-3
v_gene: TRBV6-5
d_gene: NA
abundance: once
CDR3nt: TGTGCCAGCAGTTACGGGGTCTCTGGAAACACCATATATTTT
CDR3aa: CASSYGVSGNTIYF

len: 15
j_gene: TRBJ1-4
v_gene: TRBV9
d_gene: NA
abundance: NA
CDR3nt: TGTGCCAGCAGCGAGGGGGGTGACAAAGCAGAAAAACTGTTTTTT
CDR3aa: CASSEGGDKAEKLFF

len: 12
j_gene: TRBJ2-6
v_gene: TRBV6-5
d_gene: NA
abundance: NA
CDR3nt: TGTGCCAGCAGCCCCTCGGGCAACGTCCTGACTTTC
CDR3aa: CASSPSGNVLTF

len: 15
j_gene: TRBJ1-5
v_gene: TRBV19
d_gene: NA
abundance: NA
CDR3nt: TGTGCCAGTAGTATTCGGGAAATTAGCAATCAGCCCCAGCATTTT
CDR3aa: CASSIREISNQPQHF

len: 16
j_gene: TRBJ2-3
v_gene: TRBV4-3
d_gene: TRBD2
abundance: NA
CDR3nt: TGCGCCAGCAGCCAAACCCGGGACTACTTCTCAGATACGCAGTATTTT
CDR3aa: CASSQTRDYFSDTQYF

len: 12
j_gene: TRBJ1-1
v_gene: TRBV13
d_gene: NA
abundance: NA
CDR3nt: TGTGCCAGCAGCTTGGGAGAGACTGAAGCTTTCTTT
CDR3aa: CASSLGETEAFF

len: 14
j_gene: TRBJ2-7
v_gene: TRBV29-1
d_gene: TRBD1
abundance: few
CDR3nt: TGCAGCGTTGAGAGCGGCGACAGGGCCTACGAGCAGTACTTC
CDR3aa: CSVESGDRAYEQYF

len: 13
j_gene: TRBJ1-5
v_gene: TRBV30
d_gene: TRBD1
abundance: NA
CDR3nt: TGTGCCTGGAGTGTTAGGGGGCTTCAGCCCCAGCATTTT
CDR3aa: CAWSVRGLQPQHF

len: 15
j_gene: TRBJ2-2
v_gene: TRBV2
d_gene: NA
abundance: NA
CDR3nt: TGTGCCAGCAGTGAAGACGCAGGTGGGGCCGGGGAGCTGTTTTTT
CDR3aa: CASSEDAGGAGELFF

len: 14
j_gene: TRBJ1-2
v_gene: TRBV5-3
d_gene: TRBD1
abundance: NA
CDR3nt: TGTGCCAGCAGCGATCCCGGGACAGGGGTCCTCGGTGCCTTC
CDR3aa: CASSDPGTGVLGAF

len: 13
j_gene: TRBJ1-4
v_gene: TRBV28
d_gene: NA
abundance: NA
CDR3nt: TGTGCCAGCAGTTTACCCACAGGGGAAAAACTGTTTTTT
CDR3aa: CASSLPTGEKLFF

len: 17
j_gene: TRBJ2-6
v_gene: TRBV28
d_gene: TRBD1
abundance: NA
CDR3nt: TGTGCCAGCAGTCCGCCGCAGGGGGCAGGAGGGGCCAACGTCCTGACTTTC
CDR3aa: CASSPPQGAGGANVLTF

len: 14
j_gene: TRBJ1-6
v_gene: TRBV6-5
d_gene: NA
abundance: NA
CDR3nt: TGTGCCAGCAGTCCCCCCGGCTATAATTCACCCCTCCACTTT
CDR3aa: CASSPPGYNSPLHF

len: 13
j_gene: TRBJ2-2
v_gene: TRBV5-1
d_gene: NA
abundance: NA
CDR3nt: TGCGCCAGCCAGTGGGGGGACACCGGGGAGCTGTTTTTT
CDR3aa: CASQWGDTGELFF

len: 15
j_gene: TRBJ1-2
v_gene: TRBV4-2
d_gene: TRBD1
abundance: NA
CDR3nt: TGTGCCAGCAGCCAAGAGAACAGGGGCAGCTATGGCTACACCTTC
CDR3aa: CASSQENRGSYGYTF

len: 16
j_gene: TRBJ2-2
v_gene: TRBV5-6
d_gene: NA
abundance: NA
CDR3nt: TGTGCCAGCAGCTCTGGGCAGGGGATCTTTCCCGGGGAGCTGTTTTTT
CDR3aa: CASSSGQGIFPGELFF

len: 15
j_gene: TRBJ1-2
v_gene: TRBV15
d_gene: TRBD1
abundance: NA
CDR3nt: TGTGCCACCAGCAGAGCGCAGGGGGATGGCTATGGCTACACCTTC
CDR3aa: CATSRAQGDGYGYTF

len: 14
j_gene: TRBJ2-7
v_gene: TRBV9
d_gene: NA
abundance: NA
CDR3nt: TGTGCCAGCAGCGTGTCAGGGGGGATGGACGAGCAGTACTTC
CDR3aa: CASSVSGGMDEQYF

len: 14
j_gene: TRBJ2-7
v_gene: TRBV28
d_gene: NA
abundance: NA
CDR3nt: TGTGCCAGCAGTTTATATGGGGGTACCCACGAGCAGTACTTC
CDR3aa: CASSLYGGTHEQYF

len: 14
j_gene: TRBJ2-1
v_gene: TRBV29-1
d_gene: NA
abundance: NA
CDR3nt: TGCAGCGTTGAAGACACAGAATCCTACAATGAGCAGTTCTTC
CDR3aa: CSVEDTESYNEQFF

len: 13
j_gene: TRBJ1-2
v_gene: TRBV28
d_gene: NA
abundance: NA
CDR3nt: TGTGCCAGCAGTTTCTACGCAGGGGATGGCTACACCTTC
CDR3aa: CASSFYAGDGYTF

len: 13
j_gene: TRBJ1-1
v_gene: TRBV4-3
d_gene: NA
abundance: NA
CDR3nt: TGCGCCAGCAGCCAAGGGTGGAACACTGAAGCTTTCTTT
CDR3aa: CASSQGWNTEAFF